In its sample, the clone carrying this T cell receptor beta chain ranks as medium-sized. As yet, its antigen is unknown. Sequence data for DNA of cultured CD4+ T cells were generated by the Oncomine TCR Beta short-read assay. MiXCR, applied by TCRdb to the PCR reads, yields one record per CDR3 protein. Of 20,000 to 30,000 distinct CDR3 sequences in the sample, 41% are singletons; the top ten hold roughly 5.6%. The data originate from a study of vaccination and CD4 T cells after COVID-19. CDR1 is SEHNR and CDR2 is FQNEAQ in the germline V gene (reference sequence). V trimming: 5 bases; J trimming: 6 bases; junction bases outside the gene matches: 9. The CDR3 is made up of 15 amino acids. Time point described: late sampling 161 to 241 days after vaccination in three convalescent patients. Treatment specified: approximately nine-day PBMC culture with coronavirus spike peptide pools or control peptides (ViraFEST assay).

The input for sequencing was CD4+ T cells from blood, cultured in vitro, taken about 7 months after SARS-CoV-2 vaccination. The chain links TRBV7-9 to TRBJ2-1; 8 nucleotides match TRBD1. This TCR derives from a human donor who had recovered from COVID-19. This chain's CDR3 is CASSPGGQDINEQFF. The CDR3 bases are TGTGCCAGCAGCCCAGGGGGACAGGATATCAATGAGCAGTTCTTC.